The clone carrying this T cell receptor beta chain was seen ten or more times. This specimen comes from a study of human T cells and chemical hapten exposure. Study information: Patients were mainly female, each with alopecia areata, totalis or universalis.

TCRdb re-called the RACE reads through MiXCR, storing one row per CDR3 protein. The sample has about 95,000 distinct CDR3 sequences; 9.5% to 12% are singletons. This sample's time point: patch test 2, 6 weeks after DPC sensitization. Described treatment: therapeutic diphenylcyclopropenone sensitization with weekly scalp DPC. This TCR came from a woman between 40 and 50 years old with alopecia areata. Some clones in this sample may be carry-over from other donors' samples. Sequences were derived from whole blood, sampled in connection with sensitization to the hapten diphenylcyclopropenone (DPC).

CDR3 in amino acids: CASSLEGDTEAFF. CDR3 bases: TGTGCCAGCAGCTTAGAGGGGGACACTGAAGCTTTCTTT. The rearrangement links TRBV7-9 to TRBJ1-1; weak D call: TRBD1 (6 bases). V lost 1 base, J lost 3 bases, and 6 bases lay in between. Germline-derived CDR1 and CDR2 are SEHNR and FQNEAQ (reference sequence). There are 13 residues in the CDR3. The whole variable domain, filled in from reference TRBV7-9 and TRBJ1-1, reads DTGVSQNPRHKITKRGQNVTFRCDPISEHNRLYWYRQTLGQGPEFLTYFQNEAQLEKSRLLSDRFSAERPKGSFSTLEIQRTEQGDSAMYLCASSLEGDTEAFFGQGTRLTVV.